This T cell receptor (beta chain) comes out of a study of blood T cells in healthy people across ages. Primed by a sample-barcoded 5' primer and a J-beta primer mix, a second PCR proceeded for 7 to 11 cycles. TCRdb recomputed calls from the 5' RACE reads with MiXCR, one row per CDR3 protein. This sample has about 1.5 million distinct CDR3 sequences; about 42% occur once, and the top ten carry about 4%. Samples each yielded at least 5.5 micrograms of total RNA. CDR1 and CDR2 from the germline V gene are DFQATT and SNEGSKA (reference sequence). CDR3 length: 14 amino acids. V lost 5 bases, J lost 2 bases, and 7 bases stayed unmatched.

Sequencing was carried out using blood. This rearrangement joins TRBV20-1 to TRBJ2-5; 8 nucleotides match TRBD2. The sequence was collected from a woman aged 18-29 years in good health. The CDR3 loop is CSAAAGTRQETQYF. CDR3 nucleotide sequence: TGCAGTGCTGCCGCCGGGACTAGGCAAGAGACCCAGTACTTC.